Below, 20 T cell receptor beta chains from the same sample are listed, as sequenced in a study of blood T cell repertoires in COVID-19. Clones were sequenced by immunoSEQ multiplex PCR, and TCRdb holds only the in-frame ones, with some missing. This table holds 150,000 to 170,000 clones, 91% found once. Sequenced sample: peripheral blood. The receptor source for this set is a man aged 50 to 60 with acute or convalescent COVID-19.

The chain has TRBV5-4 and TRBJ2-7; the D gene is possibly TRBD1 (5 bases). V lost 10 bases to trimming and J lost 7 bases, with 18 bases between them. The germline V gene has CDR1 SGHNT and CDR2 YYREEE (reference sequence). The CDR3 loop spans 12 amino acids. This CDR3 is CASGPAGREQYV. CDR3 bases: TGTGCCTCCGGCCCGGCAGGGCGAGAGCAGTACGTC.

J is TRBJ1-1 and V is TRBV6-5; 8 nucleotides match TRBD1. Germline CDR1 is MNHEY and CDR2 is SVGAGI. The CDR3 totals 14 residues. V lost 7 bases and J lost 4; bases outside the gene matches: 8. The CDR3 nucleotides read TGTGCCAGCAATAACAGGGGGTCGGGCACTGAAGCTTTCTTT. Translated, it gives CASNNRGSGTEAFF.

This clone has a single count. This chain uses TRBV2 with TRBJ1-6, with TRBD1 identical over 9 bases. V lost 5 bases and J lost 7; bases outside the gene matches: 3. This CDR3 spans 14 amino acids. Germline values: CDR1 SNHLY, CDR2 FYNNEI. This CDR3 is CASSTDRGNSPLHF. CDR3 nucleotide sequence: TGTGCCAGCAGTACAGACAGGGGGAATTCACCCCTCCACTTT.

The chain uses TRBV9 and TRBJ2-2; TRBD2 might be the D (6 bases). The CDR3 has 17 amino acids. V gave up 0 bases and J gave up 1 base, with 13 bases separating them. Germline loops: CDR1 SGDLS, CDR2 YYNGEE. CDR3 residues: CASSVVVGGRNTGELFF. The CDR3 region has the DNA TGTGCCAGCAGCGTAGTTGTCGGGGGTCGGAACACCGGGGAGCTGTTTTTT.

The chain uses TRBV12-3 or TRBV12-4 and TRBJ2-5, with D possibly matching TRBD2 (5 bases). Trimming took off 6 bases at V and 3 bases at J, with 11 bases between the two ends. This CDR3 region has 13 residues. The CDR3: CASSSQEEETQYF. The DNA for the CDR3 is TGTGCCAGCAGCTCCCAGGAGGAAGAGACCCAGTACTTC.

This rearrangement joins TRBV18 to TRBJ2-7; 8 nucleotides align to TRBD1. Germline values: CDR1 KGHSH, CDR2 LQKENI. Losses at the gene ends were 4 bases for V and 2 bases for J; bases not matched to a gene: 4. The CDR3 runs to 14 residues. Here the CDR3 reads CASSRRTGPYEQYF. CDR3 nucleotide sequence: TGTGCCAGCTCACGGCGGACAGGGCCCTACGAGCAGTACTTC.

The chain uses TRBV2 and TRBJ1-6; 7 positions agree with TRBD1. After removal of 2 bases from V and 9 bases from J, the junction contained 7 bases not matched to a gene. The CDR3 has 15 amino acids. The germline CDR1 and CDR2 sequences are SNHLY and FYNNEI. CDR3 amino acids: CASSETGTESSPLHF. DNA for the CDR3: TGTGCCAGCAGTGAAACGGGGACAGAGAGTTCACCCCTCCACTTT.

The V and J genes are TRBV27 and TRBJ1-1; 9 bases fit TRBD1. J was trimmed by 5 bases and V by 3 bases; bases with no gene match: 7. CDR1 is MNHEY, CDR2 SMNVEV, per germline (reference sequence). The CDR3 has 15 amino acids. The DNA of the CDR3 is TGTGCCAGCAGTTTCCTCCGGGACAGGGCAACTGAAGCTTTCTTT. Translation: CASSFLRDRATEAFF.

The chain uses TRBV6-5 and TRBJ2-7, with 10 bases fitting TRBD1. The V and J ends lost 6 bases and 4 bases, in that order; junction bases with no gene match: 9. CDR1 is MNHEY and CDR2 is SVGAGI in the germline V gene. The CDR3 has 15 residues. CDR3 nucleotide sequence: TGTGCCAGCAGGACCGTCTGGGACAGGGGTTACGAGCAGTACTTC. Translation gives CASRTVWDRGYEQYF.

The rearrangement uses TRBV14 and TRBJ1-2; D ambiguous. Germline CDR1 SGHDN, CDR2 FVKESK. There are 12 residues in the CDR3. Trimming took off 8 bases at V and 2 bases at J, with 9 bases between the two ends. The CDR3 loop is CASSRLNYGYTF. CDR3 DNA: TGTGCCAGCTCCAGGCTAAACTATGGCTACACCTTC.

This clone was observed a handful of times. The V call is TRBV6-6, the J call TRBJ2-5; 9 nucleotides line up with TRBD1. Trimming took 7 bases from V and 3 from J; bases not matched to a gene: 9. Germline V lookup: CDR1 MNHNY, CDR2 SVGAGI (reference sequence). The CDR3 length is 15 residues. The CDR3 coding sequence is TGTGCCAGCAACGACCCGGGACAGGGCAAAGAGACCCAGTACTTC. It specifies CASNDPGQGKETQYF.

The gene calls are TRBV28 and TRBJ2-7, with TRBD1 identical over 8 bases. Losses at the gene ends were 5 bases for V and 3 bases for J; bases not matched to a gene: 3. Germline CDR1 reads MDHEN; CDR2 reads SYDVKM. This CDR3 contains 13 residues. Written as DNA, the CDR3 is TGTGCCAGCAGTATCGGACAGGGCTACGAGCAGTACTTC. As protein: CASSIGQGYEQYF. The full variable domain, with the rest looked up from reference TRBV28 and TRBJ2-7, is DVKVTQSSRYLVKRTGEKVFLECVQDMDHENMFWYRQDPGLGLRLIYFSYDVKMKEKGDIPEGYSVSREKKERFSLILESASTNQTSMYLCASSIGQGYEQYFGPGTRLTVT.

The J gene is TRBJ1-1, the V gene TRBV19; 9 nucleotides match TRBD1. J gave up 11 bases and V 5 bases, and 6 bases lay outside the gene matches. The CDR3 extends over 12 amino acids. The germline CDR1 and CDR2 sequences are LNHDA and SQIVND (reference sequence). CDR3 region: CASSLGTGRAFF. CDR3 nucleotides: TGTGCCAGTAGTCTGGGGACAGGGAGGGCTTTCTTT.

The CDR3 protein is CASSPGWEQYF. In DNA form, the CDR3 reads TGTGCCAGCAGCCCCGGTTGGGAGCAGTACTTC. The V call is TRBV7-8, the J call TRBJ2-7; D not resolved. This CDR3 contains 11 residues. Trimming removed 5 bases at V and 7 bases at J, with 9 bases between. Germline CDR1 reads SGHVS; CDR2 reads FQNEAQ.

The chain employs TRBV7-2 and TRBJ2-4; 12 bases are shared with TRBD2. The CDR3 is made up of 18 amino acids. In germline, CDR1 is SGHTA, CDR2 FQGNSA. Losses at the gene ends were 5 bases for V and 1 base for J; bases not matched to a gene: 9. In nucleotides, the CDR3 is TGTGCCAGCAGCCTCATGACTAGCGGGGGCTCGGCCAAAAACATTCAGTACTTC. Residues: CASSLMTSGGSAKNIQYF.

The chain links TRBV3-1 (or the pseudogene TRBV3-2) to TRBJ1-3, with D possibly matching TRBD1 (5 bases). Germline V gene lookup returns CDR1 LGHDT and CDR2 YNNKEL (reference sequence). The CDR3 runs to 13 residues. V dropped 8 bases and J dropped 2 bases, with 10 bases sitting between them. In DNA form, the CDR3 reads TGTGCCAGCTATTCGGGGGCTGGAAACACCATATATTTT. Its translation is CASYSGAGNTIYF.

This clone was recorded only once. The rearrangement links TRBV5-4 to TRBJ2-1; TRBD1 is a possible D gene (6 bases). CDR3 size: 13 residues. In germline, CDR1 is SGHNT, CDR2 YYREEE (reference sequence). Trimming removed 3 bases at V and 7 bases at J, with 11 bases between. In DNA, the CDR3 is TGTGCCAGCAGCTGGCCCCAGGGGAATGAGCAGTTCTTC. Protein sequence: CASSWPQGNEQFF.

The chain links TRBV7-2 to TRBJ2-3, with D hard to call. V was pared by 1 base and J by 2 bases, with 13 bases between. The CDR3 spans 16 residues. The germline V gene encodes CDR1 SGHTA and CDR2 FQGNSA. CDR3 residues: CASSLVSVGSTDTQYF. CDR3 nucleotides: TGTGCCAGCAGCTTAGTTTCGGTGGGCTCCACAGATACGCAGTATTTT.

The J gene is TRBJ2-5, the V gene TRBV5-1; TRBD1 matches 7 bases. Germline trimming cut 3 bases from V and 1 base from J; bases unmatched to any gene: 6. CDR3 length: 15 amino acids. Germline CDR1 SGHRS, CDR2 YFSETQ. CDR3 in DNA: TGCGCCAGCAGCTCACAGGGACAGTTCCAAGAGACCCAGTACTTC. Translating gives CASSSQGQFQETQYF. Based on the CDR3 plus reference TRBV5-1 and TRBJ2-5, the full variable domain is KAGVTQTPRYLIKTRGQQVTLSCSPISGHRSVSWYQQTPGQGLQFLFEYFSETQRNKGNFPGRFSGRQFSNSRSEMNVSTLELGDSALYLCASSSQGQFQETQYFGPGTRLLVL.

Written as DNA, the CDR3 is TGTGCCAGCAGCCCAGGGCGTGGGAGGGCCAATGAGCAGTACTTC. The encoded protein is CASSPGRGRANEQYF. J is TRBJ2-7 and V is TRBV27; 7 bases map to TRBD2. V lost 6 bases and J lost 7; bases outside the gene matches: 15. The CDR3 runs 15 residues. The germline V gene has CDR1 MNHEY and CDR2 SMNVEV (reference sequence).